The 4 T cell receptor beta chains listed next were all sequenced from one sample in a study of Graves' ophthalmopathy and Graves' hyperthyroidism. The TCR beta CDR3 regions underwent amplification from RNA transcripts. In the first round, RT-PCR was carried out with HTBI primers, and a multiplex PCR formed the second round. One entry per CDR3 protein results from TCRdb running MiXCR on the multiplex PCR reads. The table records a few hundred thousand distinct CDR3 sequences, under 25% of them present only once. The sequencing sample was made of peripheral blood. The source of these receptors is a woman between 45 and 60 years old with Graves' ophthalmopathy.

The chain joins TRBV18 to TRBJ2-2; TRBD2 matches 8 bases. V lost 0 bases to trimming and J lost 5 bases; unmatched junction nucleotides: 5. Germline V gives CDR1 KGHSH, CDR2 LQKENI. The CDR3 is 16 amino acids. CDR3 region: CASSPPIAGNTGELFF. The CDR3 DNA reads TGTGCCAGCTCACCACCGATAGCGGGAAATACCGGGGAGCTGTTTTTT. The complete variable domain, with remaining parts taken from reference TRBV18 and TRBJ2-2, reads NAGVMQNPRHLVRRRGQEARLRCSPMKGHSHVYWYRQLPEEGLKFMVYLQKENIIDESGMPKERFSAEFPKEGPSILRIQQVVRGDSAAYFCASSPPIAGNTGELFFGEGSRLTVL.

Remarks on this clonotype: Given the absence of the conserved phenylalanine or tryptophan at the CDR3 end, a read error is likely. The rearrangement joins TRBV4-1 to TRBJ1-1; tentatively, D is TRBD1 (5 bases). The CDR3 length is 15 residues. V was trimmed by 6 bases and J by 3 bases, leaving 17 bases between them. Germline V gives CDR1 MGHRA, CDR2 YSYEKL. CDR3 nucleotide sequence: TGCGCCAGCAGTTTACGTGGGGGTTGGGACACTGAAGCTTTCCTT. Translated: CASSLRGGWDTEAFL.

This clonotype came up many times. This chain uses TRBV20-1 with TRBJ2-5; weak D call: TRBD1 (6 bases). The germline gives CDR1 DFQATT, CDR2 SNEGSKA (reference sequence). Trimming left V 8 bases short and J 4 bases short, with 20 bases between. This CDR3 is 14 amino acids long. The CDR3 coding sequence is TGCAGTATTTTCGGTACAGGGATAAGAGAGACCCAGTACTTC. As protein: CSIFGTGIRETQYF.

Details on this clonotype: A much larger clone differs by one base, so this may be a read error. The chain carries TRBV6-1 and TRBJ1-2; D not resolved. Trimming took 3 bases from V and 5 from J, leaving 13 bases between them. This CDR3 is built from 14 residues. Germline V gene data show CDR1 as MNHNS and CDR2 as SASEGT. CDR3 nucleotide sequence: TGTGCCAGCAGTGATTTGGTACAACTGTATGGCTACACCTTC. This sequence encodes CASSDLVQLYGYTF.